Shown below are 17 T cell receptor beta chains from a single sample sequenced in a study of blood T cell repertoires in COVID-19. The protocol was immunoSEQ multiplex PCR, while the TCRdb copy is restricted to in-frame clones and leaves out a portion. Of hundreds of thousands of clones in the sample, around 90% were seen once. Sequencing used peripheral blood. The receptors were gathered from a man at least 80 years old with acute or convalescent COVID-19.

The genes are TRBV7-8 and TRBJ2-7; 9 nucleotides agree with TRBD2. This CDR3 region has 17 residues. Germline V gene sequence: CDR1 SGHVS, CDR2 FQNEAQ. Trimming removed 2 bases from V and 1 base from J; junction bases left unmatched: 9. The CDR3 loop reads CASSLNWVAGGSYEQYF. DNA for the CDR3: TGTGCCAGCAGCTTAAACTGGGTTGCGGGAGGGTCCTACGAGCAGTACTTC.

The chain couples TRBV6-2 or TRBV6-3 to TRBJ2-7, with TRBD1 as a possible D gene (7 bases). Trimming took 2 bases from V and 1 from J, leaving 12 bases between them. This CDR3 is built from 15 residues. The germline V gene has CDR1 MNHEY and CDR2 SVGEGT. This CDR3 reads CASSYPTGRSYEQYF. DNA of the CDR3: TGTGCCAGCAGTTACCCGACAGGGAGGTCCTACGAGCAGTACTTC.

The gene calls are TRBV5-8 and TRBJ2-7; 11 nucleotides match TRBD2. V trimming: 4 bases; J trimming: 4 bases; junction bases outside the gene matches: 13. The germline V gene encodes CDR1 SGHTS and CDR2 YDEGEE. CDR3 length equals 17 residues. Here the CDR3 reads CASSLLMTSGIPYEQYF. CDR3 in DNA: TGTGCCAGCAGCCTTCTAATGACTAGCGGGATTCCTTACGAGCAGTACTTC.

The chain uses TRBV9 and TRBJ2-1, with TRBD2 identical over 10 bases. This CDR3 contains 17 residues. Unmatched junction bases numbered 11, after V lost 4 bases and J lost 4 bases. Germline CDR1 and CDR2: SGDLS and YYNGEE. The chain's CDR3 is CASSTSSGSPDYNEQFF. CDR3 DNA sequence: TGTGCCAGCAGCACCTCTAGCGGGAGTCCAGATTACAATGAGCAGTTCTTC.

The chain has TRBV24-1 and TRBJ2-2; 8 bases line up with TRBD1. V lost 4 bases to trimming and J lost 5 bases; unmatched junction nucleotides: 5. CDR1 and CDR2 (germline): KGHDR, SFDVKD. CDR3 length: 15 residues. CDR3 sequence: CATSDPRGRTGELFF. CDR3 DNA: TGTGCCACCAGTGACCCCAGGGGGCGGACCGGGGAGCTGTTTTTT.

The chain recombines TRBV28 with TRBJ2-5; D call uncertain. V gave up 6 bases and J gave up 5 bases, with 13 bases separating them. Per the germline V gene, CDR1 is MDHEN and CDR2 is SYDVKM. The CDR3 loop spans 13 amino acids. This CDR3 reads CASRQLSVETQYF. The CDR3 nucleotides are TGTGCCAGCAGGCAGTTGTCCGTGGAGACCCAGTACTTC.

The V and J genes are TRBV27 and TRBJ2-2; 8 nucleotides match TRBD1. Per germline, CDR1 MNHEY and CDR2 SMNVEV (reference sequence). The CDR3 sequence is 14 residues long. Trimming removed 6 bases from V and 7 bases from J; junction bases left unmatched: 7. The chain's CDR3 is CASRWDRLDGELFF. CDR3 nucleotide sequence: TGTGCCAGCAGGTGGGACAGGCTGGACGGGGAGCTGTTTTTT.

This chain links TRBV5-1 with TRBJ2-1; 10 bases fit TRBD2. CDR1 SGHRS and CDR2 YFSETQ come from the germline V gene. The CDR3 has 18 residues. V was pared by 4 bases and J by 7 bases, with 17 bases of the junction left unmatched. CDR3: CASSTRRDSGRRVNEQFF. The DNA of the CDR3 is TGCGCCAGCAGCACCCGAAGGGATAGCGGGAGGAGGGTGAATGAGCAGTTCTTC.

The CDR3 region has the DNA TGTGCCAGCAGTTTACTTGTTAAGGGGCATCAGCCCCAGCATTTT. This codes for CASSLLVKGHQPQHF. J is TRBJ1-5 and V is TRBV28; D is perhaps TRBD1 (5 bases). The CDR3 has 15 residues. V lost 2 bases and J lost 5, with 13 bases in between. The germline V gene has CDR1 MDHEN and CDR2 SYDVKM.

The chain uses TRBV18 and TRBJ2-3; D gene ambiguous. CDR1 is KGHSH and CDR2 is LQKENI in the germline V gene. The CDR3 has 15 amino acids. V was pared by 3 bases and J by 0 bases, with 10 bases between. CDR3 sequence reads: CASSPISQSTDTQYF. CDR3 nucleotide sequence: TGTGCCAGCTCACCCATATCCCAGAGCACAGATACGCAGTATTTT.

The chain recombines TRBV15 with TRBJ2-1; D unclear. Germline values: CDR1 LNHNV, CDR2 YYDKDF (reference sequence). The ends were cut back, 5 bases at V and 7 bases at J, with 12 bases in the middle. The CDR3 has 13 amino acids. In DNA form, the CDR3 reads TGTGCCACCAGCTGGTCCGGTTGGAATGAGCAGTTCTTC. Protein: CATSWSGWNEQFF.

J is TRBJ1-6 and V is TRBV3-1 (or the pseudogene TRBV3-2); D unresolved. The ends were cut back, 4 bases at V and 7 bases at J, with 11 bases in the middle. CDR1 is LGHDT and CDR2 is YNNKEL in the germline V gene (reference sequence). The CDR3 is 14 amino acids. The CDR3, as DNA: TGTGCCAGCAGCCCCGGAGACCCGAATTCACCCCTCCACTTT. Translating it yields CASSPGDPNSPLHF.

The CDR3 sequence is CASSFGDRIYGYTF. The CDR3 DNA reads as TGCGCCAGCAGCTTTGGGGACAGAATCTATGGCTACACCTTC. This chain links TRBV5-1 with TRBJ1-2, with TRBD1 matching over 7 bases. Unmatched junction bases numbered 5, after V lost 2 bases and J lost 4 bases. The CDR3 covers 14 residues. From germline, CDR1 is SGHRS and CDR2 YFSETQ.

The chain joins TRBV18 to TRBJ1-4, with TRBD1 identical over 10 bases. The J segment lost 0 bases and the V segment lost 6 bases, leaving 7 bases of the junction unmatched. From germline, CDR1 is KGHSH and CDR2 LQKENI. This CDR3 is built from 17 residues. The chain's CDR3 is CASSGTGEWATNEKLFF. The CDR3 DNA sequence: TGTGCCAGCTCCGGGACAGGGGAATGGGCAACTAATGAAAAACTGTTTTTT.

V is TRBV29-1 and J is TRBJ1-1; D might be TRBD1 (5 bases). Trimming removed 6 bases at V and 6 bases at J, with 14 bases between. The CDR3 has 12 residues. The germline CDR1 and CDR2 sequences are SQVTM and ANQGSEA. CDR3 sequence (DNA): TGCAGCGTCTTATACGACAGCGCTGAAGCTTTCTTT. Protein: CSVLYDSAEAFF.

The CDR3 region is CASSQAGQATYEQYF. The DNA for the CDR3 is TGTGCCAGCAGCCAAGCAGGGCAGGCCACCTACGAGCAGTACTTC. The chain combines TRBV7-6 with TRBJ2-7; D may be TRBD1 (5 bases). V lost 5 bases and J 2 bases, leaving 16 bases between the germline ends. CDR3 size: 15 residues. Germline values: CDR1 SGHVS, CDR2 FNYEAQ.

The V and J genes are TRBV19 and TRBJ1-5; D gene unclear. Trimming removed 10 bases at V and 11 bases at J, with 15 bases between. Germline V gene data show CDR1 as LNHDA and CDR2 as SQIVND (reference sequence). The CDR3 length is 11 residues. The CDR3, as DNA: TGTGCCATTGGGGAGTTCAGAGCCCAGCATTTT. Translation: CAIGEFRAQHF.